The T cell receptor (beta chain) under discussion was sequenced for a study of shared T cell receptors in the human thymus. This CDR3 is built from 15 residues. Per the germline V gene, CDR1 is MGHRA and CDR2 is YSYEKL. V lost 0 bases to trimming and J lost 1 base, with 9 bases between them. Only in-frame clones appear in the TCRdb table, and some are missing; sequencing was by immunoSEQ multiplex PCR. The table lists about 730,000 clones, 70% to 90% of them singletons, with more than 0.008% in the top ten. A further study also used this sample, focusing on human thymus T cells.

The TCR comes from a girl younger than two with a congenital heart defect. The J gene is TRBJ1-1, the V gene TRBV4-1; D is undetermined. The sample consisted of thymocytes. CDR3 DNA sequence: TGCGCCAGCAGCCAAGACCAGGAGGGGAACACTGAAGCTTTCTTT. This sequence encodes CASSQDQEGNTEAFF.